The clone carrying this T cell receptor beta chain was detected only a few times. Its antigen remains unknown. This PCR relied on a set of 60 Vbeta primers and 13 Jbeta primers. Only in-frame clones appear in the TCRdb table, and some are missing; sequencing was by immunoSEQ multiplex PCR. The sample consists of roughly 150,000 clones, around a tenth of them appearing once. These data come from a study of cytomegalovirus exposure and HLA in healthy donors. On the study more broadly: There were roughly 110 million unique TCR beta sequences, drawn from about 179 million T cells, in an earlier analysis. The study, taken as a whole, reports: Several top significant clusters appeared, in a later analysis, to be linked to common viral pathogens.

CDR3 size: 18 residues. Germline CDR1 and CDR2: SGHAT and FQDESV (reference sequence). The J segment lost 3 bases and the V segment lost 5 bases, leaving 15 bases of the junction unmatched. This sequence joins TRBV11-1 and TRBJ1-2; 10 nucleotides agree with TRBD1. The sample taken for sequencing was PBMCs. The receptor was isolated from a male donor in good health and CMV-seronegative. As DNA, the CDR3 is TGTGCCAGCAGCATCCTTCCGGGACAGGGGAGAATCGACTATGGCTACACCTTC. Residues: CASSILPGQGRIDYGYTF.